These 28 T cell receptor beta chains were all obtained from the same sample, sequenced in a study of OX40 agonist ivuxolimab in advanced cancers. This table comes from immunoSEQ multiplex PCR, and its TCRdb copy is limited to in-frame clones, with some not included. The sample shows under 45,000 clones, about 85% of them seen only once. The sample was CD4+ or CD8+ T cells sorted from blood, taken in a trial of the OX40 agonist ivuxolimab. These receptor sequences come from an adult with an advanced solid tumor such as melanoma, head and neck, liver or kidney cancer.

The CDR3 reads CASREILPYNEQFF. CDR3 coding DNA: TGTGCCAGCAGAGAAATACTACCGTACAATGAGCAGTTCTTC. The chain links TRBV2 to TRBJ2-1; D is unclear. This CDR3 spans 14 amino acids. Per germline, CDR1 SNHLY and CDR2 FYNNEI. V dropped 6 bases and J dropped 4 bases, with 13 bases sitting between them.

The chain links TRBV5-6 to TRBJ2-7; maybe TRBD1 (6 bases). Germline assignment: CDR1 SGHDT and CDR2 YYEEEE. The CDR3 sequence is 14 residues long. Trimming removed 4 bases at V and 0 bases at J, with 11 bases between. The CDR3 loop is CASSLDSTSYEQYF. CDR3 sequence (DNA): TGTGCCAGCAGCCTGGACAGCACCTCCTACGAGCAGTACTTC.

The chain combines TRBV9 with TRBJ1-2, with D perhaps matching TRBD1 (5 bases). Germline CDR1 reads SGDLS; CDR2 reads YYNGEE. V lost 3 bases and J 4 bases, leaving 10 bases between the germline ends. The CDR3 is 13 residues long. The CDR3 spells CASSEDSRYGYTF. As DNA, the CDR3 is TGTGCCAGCAGCGAAGACAGTCGCTATGGCTACACCTTC.

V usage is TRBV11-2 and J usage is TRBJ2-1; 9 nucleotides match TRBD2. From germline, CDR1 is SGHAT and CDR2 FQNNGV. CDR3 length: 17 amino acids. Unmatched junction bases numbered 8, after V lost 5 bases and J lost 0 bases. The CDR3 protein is CASSPGGSGSSYNEQFF. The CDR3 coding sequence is TGTGCCAGCAGCCCTGGGGGTAGCGGGAGCTCCTACAATGAGCAGTTCTTC. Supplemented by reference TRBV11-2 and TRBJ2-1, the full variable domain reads EAGVAQSPRYKIIEKRQSVAFWCNPISGHATLYWYQQILGQGPKLLIQFQNNGVVDDSQLPKDRFSAERLKGVDSTLKIQPAKLEDSAVYLCASSPGGSGSSYNEQFFGPGTRLTVL.

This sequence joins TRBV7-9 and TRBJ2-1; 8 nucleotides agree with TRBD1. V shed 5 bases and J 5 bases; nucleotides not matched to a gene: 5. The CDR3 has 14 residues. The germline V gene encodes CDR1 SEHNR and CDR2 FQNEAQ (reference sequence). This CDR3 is CASSPTGGNNEQFF. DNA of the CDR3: TGTGCCAGCAGCCCAACAGGGGGGAACAATGAGCAGTTCTTC.

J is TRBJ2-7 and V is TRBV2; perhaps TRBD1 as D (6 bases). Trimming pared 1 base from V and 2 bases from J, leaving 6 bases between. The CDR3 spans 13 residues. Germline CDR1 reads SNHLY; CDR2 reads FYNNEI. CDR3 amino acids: CASSEDRAYEQYF. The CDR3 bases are TGTGCCAGCAGTGAAGACAGGGCCTACGAGCAGTACTTC.

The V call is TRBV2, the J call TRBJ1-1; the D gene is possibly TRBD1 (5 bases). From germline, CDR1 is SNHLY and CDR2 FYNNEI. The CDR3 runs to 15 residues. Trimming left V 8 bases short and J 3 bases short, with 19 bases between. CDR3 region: CASYGGHYLDTEAFF. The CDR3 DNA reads TGTGCCAGCTACGGGGGTCACTACTTAGACACTGAAGCTTTCTTT.

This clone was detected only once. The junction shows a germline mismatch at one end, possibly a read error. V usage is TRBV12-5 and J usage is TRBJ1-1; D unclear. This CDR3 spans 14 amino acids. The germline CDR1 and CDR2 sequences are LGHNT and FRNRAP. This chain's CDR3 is CASGLVLSGTEAFF. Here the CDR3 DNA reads TGTGCTAGTGGTCTGGTCCTTTCCGGCACTGAAGCTTTCTTT. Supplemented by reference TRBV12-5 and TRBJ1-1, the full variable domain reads DARVTQTPRHKVTEMGQEVTMRCQPILGHNTVFWYRQTMMQGLELLAYFRNRAPLDDSGMPKDRFSAEMPDATLATLKIQPSEPRDSAVYFCASGLVLSGTEAFFGQGTRLTVV.

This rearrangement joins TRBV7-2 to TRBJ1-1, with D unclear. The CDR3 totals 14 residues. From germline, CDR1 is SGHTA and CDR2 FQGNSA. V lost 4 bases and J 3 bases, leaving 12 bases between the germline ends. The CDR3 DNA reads TGTGCCAGCAGCTCCCTAGGATTGTACACTGAAGCTTTCTTT. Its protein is CASSSLGLYTEAFF.

This chain's CDR3 is CASSFFRRGTYEQYF. For the CDR3, the DNA is TGTGCCAGCAGCTTCTTTAGGAGGGGAACCTACGAGCAGTACTTC. The chain employs TRBV5-8 and TRBJ2-7, with D possibly being TRBD2 (6 bases). V was trimmed by 2 bases and J by 2 bases, leaving 14 bases between them. CDR3 length: 15 amino acids. Germline V gene lookup returns CDR1 SGHTS and CDR2 YDEGEE. The variable domain in full, with the rest retrieved from reference TRBV5-8 and TRBJ2-7, is EAGVTQSPTHLIKTRGQQATLRCSPISGHTSVYWYQQALGLGLQFLLWYDEGEERNRGNFPPRFSGRQFPNYSSELNVNALELEDSALYLCASSFFRRGTYEQYFGPGTRLTVT.

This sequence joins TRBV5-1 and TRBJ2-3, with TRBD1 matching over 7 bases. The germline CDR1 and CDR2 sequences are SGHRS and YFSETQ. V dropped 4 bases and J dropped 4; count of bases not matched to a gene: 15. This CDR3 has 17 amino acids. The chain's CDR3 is CASSAAHRGNSADTQYF. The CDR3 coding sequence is TGCGCCAGCAGCGCCGCCCACAGGGGAAATTCGGCAGATACGCAGTATTTT.

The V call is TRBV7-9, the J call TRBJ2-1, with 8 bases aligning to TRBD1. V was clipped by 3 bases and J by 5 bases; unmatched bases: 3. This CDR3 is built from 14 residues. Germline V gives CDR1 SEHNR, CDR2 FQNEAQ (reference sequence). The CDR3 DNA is TGTGCCAGCAGCTTTTCAGGGGGCAACAATGAGCAGTTCTTC. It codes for CASSFSGGNNEQFF.

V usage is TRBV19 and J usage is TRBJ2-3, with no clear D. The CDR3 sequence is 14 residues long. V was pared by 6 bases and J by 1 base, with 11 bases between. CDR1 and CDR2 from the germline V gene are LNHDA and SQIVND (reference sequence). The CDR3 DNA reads TGTGCCAGTAGAAAATTGCAGGGCACAGATACGCAGTATTTT. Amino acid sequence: CASRKLQGTDTQYF.

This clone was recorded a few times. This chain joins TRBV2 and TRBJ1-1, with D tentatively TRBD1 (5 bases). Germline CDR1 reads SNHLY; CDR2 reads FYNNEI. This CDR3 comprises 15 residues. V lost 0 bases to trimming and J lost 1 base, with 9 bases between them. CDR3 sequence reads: CASSEAADKNTEAFF. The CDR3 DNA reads TGTGCCAGCAGTGAAGCGGCGGACAAGAACACTGAAGCTTTCTTT.

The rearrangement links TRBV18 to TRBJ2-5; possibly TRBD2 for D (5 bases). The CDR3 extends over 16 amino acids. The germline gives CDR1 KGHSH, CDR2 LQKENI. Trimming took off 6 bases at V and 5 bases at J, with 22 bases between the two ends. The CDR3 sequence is CASSLAGDLGWETQYF. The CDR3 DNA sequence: TGTGCCAGCTCCCTCGCCGGGGATTTGGGATGGGAGACCCAGTACTTC. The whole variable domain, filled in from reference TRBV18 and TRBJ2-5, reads NAGVMQNPRHLVRRRGQEARLRCSPMKGHSHVYWYRQLPEEGLKFMVYLQKENIIDESGMPKERFSAEFPKEGPSILRIQQVVRGDSAAYFCASSLAGDLGWETQYFGPGTRLLVL.

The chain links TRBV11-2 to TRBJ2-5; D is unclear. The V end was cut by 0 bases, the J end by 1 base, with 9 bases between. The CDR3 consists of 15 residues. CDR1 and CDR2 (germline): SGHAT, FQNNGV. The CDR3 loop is CASSLERRTQETQYF. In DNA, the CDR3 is TGTGCCAGCAGCTTAGAAAGACGGACCCAAGAGACCCAGTACTTC.

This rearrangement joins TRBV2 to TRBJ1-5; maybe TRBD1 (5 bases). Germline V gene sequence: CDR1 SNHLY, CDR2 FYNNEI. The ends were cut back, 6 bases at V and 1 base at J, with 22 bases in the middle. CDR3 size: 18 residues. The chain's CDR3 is CASSRGSGRRTSNQPQHF. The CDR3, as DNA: TGTGCCAGCAGCCGGGGCTCAGGGAGACGGACCAGCAATCAGCCCCAGCATTTT.

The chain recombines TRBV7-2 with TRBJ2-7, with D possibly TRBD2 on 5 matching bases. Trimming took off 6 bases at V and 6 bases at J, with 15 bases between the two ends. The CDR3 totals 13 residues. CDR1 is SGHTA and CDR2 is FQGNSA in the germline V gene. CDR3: CASRGAGPLEQYF. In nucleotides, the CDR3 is TGTGCCAGCAGGGGAGCCGGGCCCCTCGAGCAGTACTTC.

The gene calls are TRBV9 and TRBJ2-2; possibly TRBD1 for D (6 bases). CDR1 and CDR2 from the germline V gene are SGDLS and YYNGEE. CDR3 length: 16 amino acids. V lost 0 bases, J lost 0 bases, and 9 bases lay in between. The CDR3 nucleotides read TGTGCCAGCAGCGTAGATGGGACATCGAACACCGGGGAGCTGTTTTTT. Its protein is CASSVDGTSNTGELFF. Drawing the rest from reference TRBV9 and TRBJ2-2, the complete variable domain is DSGVTQTPKHLITATGQRVTLRCSPRSGDLSVYWYQQSLDQGLQFLIQYYNGEERAKGNILERFSAQQFPDLHSELNLSSLELGDSALYFCASSVDGTSNTGELFFGEGSRLTVL.

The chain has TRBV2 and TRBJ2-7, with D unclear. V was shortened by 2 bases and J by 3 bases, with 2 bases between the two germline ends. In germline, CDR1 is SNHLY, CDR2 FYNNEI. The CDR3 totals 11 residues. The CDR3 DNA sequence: TGTGCCAGCAGTGAACACTACGAGCAGTACTTC. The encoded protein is CASSEHYEQYF.

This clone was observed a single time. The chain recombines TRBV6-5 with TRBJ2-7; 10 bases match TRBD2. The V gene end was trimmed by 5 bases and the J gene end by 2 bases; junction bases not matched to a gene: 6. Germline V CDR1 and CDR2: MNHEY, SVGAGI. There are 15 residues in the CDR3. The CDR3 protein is CASSPRTSGAYEQYF. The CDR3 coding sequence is TGTGCCAGCAGTCCACGGACTAGCGGCGCCTACGAGCAGTACTTC.

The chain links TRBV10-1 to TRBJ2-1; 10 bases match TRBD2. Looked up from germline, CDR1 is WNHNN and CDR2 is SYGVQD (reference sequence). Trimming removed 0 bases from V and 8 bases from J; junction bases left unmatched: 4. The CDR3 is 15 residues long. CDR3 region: CASSESTSGKDEQFF. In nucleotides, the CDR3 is TGCGCCAGCAGTGAGTCCACTAGCGGGAAAGATGAGCAGTTCTTC.

CDR3 amino acids: CASSGRTEAFF. The CDR3 nucleotides read TGTGCCAGCAGCGGAAGAACTGAAGCTTTCTTT. The rearrangement links TRBV11-2 to TRBJ1-1; D call uncertain. Germline values: CDR1 SGHAT, CDR2 FQNNGV. The length of the CDR3 is 11 residues. V gave up 5 bases and J gave up 5 bases, with 6 bases separating them.

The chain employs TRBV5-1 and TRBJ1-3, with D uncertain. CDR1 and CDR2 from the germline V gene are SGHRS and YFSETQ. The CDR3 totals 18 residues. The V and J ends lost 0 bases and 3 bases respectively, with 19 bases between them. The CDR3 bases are TGCGCCAGCAGCTTGGCCGGCGTACAACTCTGGGGTGGAAACACCATATATTTT. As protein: CASSLAGVQLWGGNTIYF.

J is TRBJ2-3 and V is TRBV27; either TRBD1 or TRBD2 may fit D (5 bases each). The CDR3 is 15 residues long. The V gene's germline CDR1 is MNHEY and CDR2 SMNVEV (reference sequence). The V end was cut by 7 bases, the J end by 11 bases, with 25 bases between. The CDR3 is CASKPVGASFLVQYF. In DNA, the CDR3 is TGTGCCAGCAAGCCCGTCGGGGCTAGCTTCCTGGTGCAGTATTTT.

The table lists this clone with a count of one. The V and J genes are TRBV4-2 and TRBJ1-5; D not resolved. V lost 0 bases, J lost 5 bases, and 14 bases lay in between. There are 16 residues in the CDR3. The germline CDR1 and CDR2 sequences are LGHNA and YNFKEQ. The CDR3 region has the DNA TGTGCCAGCAGCCAAGACCGGGCGCAAGGGCATCAGCCCCAGCATTTT. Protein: CASSQDRAQGHQPQHF.

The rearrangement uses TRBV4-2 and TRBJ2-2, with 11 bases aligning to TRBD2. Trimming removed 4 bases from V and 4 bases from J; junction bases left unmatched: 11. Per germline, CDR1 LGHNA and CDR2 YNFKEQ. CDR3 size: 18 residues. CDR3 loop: CASSLGGISGGGTGELFF. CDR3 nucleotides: TGTGCCAGCAGCCTAGGTGGGATTAGCGGGGGGGGCACCGGGGAGCTGTTTTTT.

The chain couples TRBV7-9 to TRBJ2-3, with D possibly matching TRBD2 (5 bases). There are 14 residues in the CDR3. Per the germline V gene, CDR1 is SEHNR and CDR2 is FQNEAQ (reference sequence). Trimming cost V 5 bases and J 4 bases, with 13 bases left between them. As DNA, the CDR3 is TGTGCCAGCAGCCAAAGGGCTAGCTCAGATACGCAGTATTTT. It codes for CASSQRASSDTQYF.